The rows below give T cell receptor beta chains drawn from one sample of a study of T cells in Graves' hyperthyroidism and ophthalmopathy. TCRdb processed the multiplex PCR reads anew with MiXCR; each CDR3 protein has one entry. This sample has under 400,000 distinct CDR3 sequences, with around a sixth found just once. The sequenced sample consisted of blood. The receptor set was obtained from a woman aged 18-30 years with Graves' hyperthyroidism that later progressed to Graves' ophthalmopathy. CDR3s include the opening cysteine and the closing phenylalanine or tryptophan. D genes are given only for firm matches. A row's size may be missing; if present it is once, few, many or a size class.

j_call | d_call | clone_size | v_call | cdr3_nt | cdr3_aa
TRBJ1-6 | TRBD1 | NA | TRBV4-2 | TGTGCCAGCAGCCAAGATGACAGGGGGGATTCACCCCTCCACTTT | CASSQDDRGDSPLHF
TRBJ2-1 | TRBD2 | NA | TRBV9 | TGTGCCAGCAGCGTAGTCGGGCTAGCGGGAGTCAATGAGCAGTTCTTC | CASSVVGLAGVNEQFF
TRBJ2-7 | TRBD2 | many | TRBV6-1 | TGTGCCAGCAGACTAGCGGGAGGGCCTCTCGAGCAGTACTTC | CASRLAGGPLEQYF
TRBJ1-5 | NA | NA | TRBV20-1 | TGCAGTGCTAGGATAGGTGTCGAAGTTAGCAATCAGCCCCAGCATTTT | CSARIGVEVSNQPQHF
TRBJ2-5 | TRBD2 | many | TRBV20-1 | TGCTCGGGACTAGCGGGAAGGGAGACCCAGTACTTC | CSGLAGRETQYF
TRBJ2-3 | NA | many | TRBV24-1 | TGTGCCACCAGTGATTCCGGGGAGGATACGCAGTATTTT | CATSDSGEDTQYF
TRBJ1-4 | NA | many | TRBV27 | TGTGCCAGCAAATTCAATGAAAAACTGTTTTTT | CASKFNEKLFF
TRBJ1-2 | TRBD1 | NA | TRBV27 | TGTGCCAGCAGTTTCTACCCGGGACAGGGAGGTCGCAGTTCTGATGGCTACACCTTC | CASSFYPGQGGRSSDGYTF
TRBJ2-5 | NA | few | TRBV7-9 | TGTGCCAGCAGCTTAGAGGCAGGGCCCCAAGAGACCCAGTACTTC | CASSLEAGPQETQYF
TRBJ1-4 | NA | many | TRBV3-1 | TGTGCCAGCAGCCATGGGGTTGGGATTCTAACTAATGAAAAACTGTTTTTT | CASSHGVGILTNEKLFF
TRBJ2-5 | NA | few | TRBV7-2 | TGTGCCAGCAGCTTAGGCGGCCGTCAACAAGAGACCCAGTACTTC | CASSLGGRQQETQYF
TRBJ2-1 | NA | few | TRBV4-3 | TGCGCCAGCAGCCCGAGCTCACTCTCCTACAATGAGCAGTTCTTC | CASSPSSLSYNEQFF
TRBJ1-5 | NA | NA | TRBV6-6 | TGTGCCAGCAGTTACGGTCTGATTAGCAATCAGCCCCAGCATTTT | CASSYGLISNQPQHF
TRBJ2-5 | NA | NA | TRBV6-2/TRBV6-3 | TGTGCCAGCAGACAGGAAAGGGGAGAGACCCAGTACTTC | CASRQERGETQYF
TRBJ2-2 | TRBD1 | many | TRBV6-2/TRBV6-3 | TGTGCCAGCAGTTCGACAGGGACCGGGGAGCTGTTTTTT | CASSSTGTGELFF
TRBJ2-1 | NA | NA | TRBV11-2 | TGTGCCAGCAGCCGGGACTCTTCCAATGAGCAGTTCTTC | CASSRDSSNEQFF
TRBJ2-1 | TRBD2 | few | TRBV7-9 | TGTGCCAGCAGCTCCCCCGGGACTAGCCTATACAATGAGCAGTTCTTC | CASSSPGTSLYNEQFF
TRBJ2-5 | TRBD2 | NA | TRBV19 | TGTGCCAGTAGTCCCTCGATGCGGGAGTACGGGACCCAGTACTTC | CASSPSMREYGTQYF
TRBJ2-2 | TRBD2 | NA | TRBV9 | TGTGCCAGCAGCGTAGAAACGACTAGCGATTGGACCGGGGAGCTGTTTTTT | CASSVETTSDWTGELFF
TRBJ2-7 | NA | few | TRBV14 | TGTGCCAGCAGCCAAGATCAAGGCCCGCGGTGGATGAGGGAAGGGGGCGAGCAGTACTTC | CASSQDQGPRWMREGGEQYF
TRBJ2-1 | NA | many | TRBV11-2 | TGTGCCAGCAGCTTGTATGGGACACGCAATGAGCAGTTCTTC | CASSLYGTRNEQFF
TRBJ2-7 | TRBD2 | few | TRBV7-6 | TGTGCCAGCAGCGTTACTAGCGGGAGGGTCACGGGCGAGCAGTACTTC | CASSVTSGRVTGEQYF
TRBJ1-2 | NA | few | TRBV29-1 | TGCAGCGTTGAAGAAGGGCTCTATGGCTACACCTTC | CSVEEGLYGYTF
TRBJ1-2 | NA | many | TRBV2 | TGTGCCACCAATTTACCCTCGGGACGGGGGTTTTACAATGGCTACACCTTC | CATNLPSGRGFYNGYTF
TRBJ1-1 | NA | many | TRBV18 | TGTGCCAGCTCATCACAGGGCGTTGTCACGCATGAAGCTTTCTTT | CASSSQGVVTHEAFF
TRBJ2-3 | NA | many | TRBV6-5 | TGTGCCAGCAGTTCGGCAGGGAACACAGATACGCAGTATTTT | CASSSAGNTDTQYF
TRBJ1-2 | TRBD1 | NA | TRBV7-3 | TGTGCCAGCAGCTTACAGCAGGGACAGGAGAGCTACACCTTC | CASSLQQGQESYTF
TRBJ1-2 | NA | many | TRBV18 | TGTGCCAGCTCACAAGAGACAGGACCACGTCCTAACTATGGCTACACCTTC | CASSQETGPRPNYGYTF
TRBJ1-6 | NA | many | TRBV20-1 | TGCAGTGCTAGAGGGATAGGGGTCGGATATAATTCACCCCTCCACTTT | CSARGIGVGYNSPLHF
TRBJ2-1 | TRBD2 | many | TRBV3-1 | TGTGCCAGCAGTCCGACTAGCGGGGGCTCCTACAATGAGCAGTTCTTC | CASSPTSGGSYNEQFF
TRBJ1-1 | NA | many | TRBV9 | TGTGCCAGCAGCGTAGAAAAGGTTACTCGGCAAACTTTCCGACGCACTGAAGCTTTCTTT | CASSVEKVTRQTFRRTEAFF
TRBJ2-3 | NA | many | TRBV15 | TGTGCCACCAGCAGAGAGCAGGGCGAAACGCAGTATTTT | CATSREQGETQYF
TRBJ2-7 | TRBD2 | NA | TRBV5-4 | TGTGCCAGCAGCTGCTTCCCTCGGGGGGGGGACTACGAGCAGTACTTC | CASSCFPRGGDYEQYF
TRBJ2-7 | NA | NA | TRBV19 | TGTGCCAGTAGTATTGGATATGCCTATTACGAGCAGTACTTC | CASSIGYAYYEQYF
TRBJ1-2 | TRBD1 | many | TRBV6-1 | TGTGCCAGCAACCCTACCCCCGGGACAGGGGGACATGGCTACACCTTC | CASNPTPGTGGHGYTF
TRBJ1-2 | TRBD1 | many | TRBV20-1 | TGCAGTGCTGGGACAGGAATTGGCTACACCTTC | CSAGTGIGYTF
TRBJ2-1 | TRBD1 | NA | TRBV5-1 | TGCGCCAGCAGCTTGAGACAGGGTACGGTCAATGAGCAGTTCTTC | CASSLRQGTVNEQFF
TRBJ2-1 | NA | few | TRBV24-1 | TGTGCCACCAGTGACCCAATCACGGGCAATGAGCAGTTCTTC | CATSDPITGNEQFF
TRBJ2-7 | NA | few | TRBV5-1 | TGCGCCAGCAGCTTGGAGGGTGACACCCTCGGGCAGTACTTC | CASSLEGDTLGQYF
TRBJ2-5 | TRBD1 | few | TRBV7-8 | TGTGCCAGCAGCTTGGAGACAGGGGGAAGAGAGCAGTACTTC | CASSLETGGREQYF
TRBJ1-4 | NA | many | TRBV20-1 | TGCAGTGCTCCTGGGGGGGCAGTAGAAAAACTGTTTTTT | CSAPGGAVEKLFF
TRBJ2-2 | TRBD2 | many | TRBV27 | TGTGCCAGCAGTCGTAATCTAGCGGCTCGGGTAGTGGAGCTGTTTTTT | CASSRNLAARVVELFF
TRBJ2-1 | NA | NA | TRBV7-8 | TGTGCCACCGTTCGGCCGATGGATCACAATGAGCAGTTCTTC | CATVRPMDHNEQFF
TRBJ2-2 | NA | many | TRBV6-6 | TGTGCCAGCAGTTACTCGAGACCCGACGGGGAGCTGTTTTTT | CASSYSRPDGELFF
TRBJ2-7 | NA | few | TRBV20-1 | TGCAGTGCTGGGGGGGCCGGCGTCAGCTCCTACGAGCAGTACTTC | CSAGGAGVSSYEQYF
TRBJ2-7 | NA | few | TRBV25-1 | TGTGCCAGCAGGCCGGACAAGCCCTACGAGCAGTACTTC | CASRPDKPYEQYF
TRBJ2-7 | NA | NA | TRBV6-4 | TGTGCCAGCAGCTCCTTTGAGAGGAGGGTCTACGAGCAGTACTTC | CASSSFERRVYEQYF
TRBJ1-5 | NA | many | TRBV7-8 | TGTGCCAGCAGCTCGGACAGTAGCAATCAGCCCCAGCATTTT | CASSSDSSNQPQHF
TRBJ2-5 | TRBD1 | few | TRBV28 | TGTGCCAGCAGTATTCCGGGACAGGGGTTACAAGAGACCCAGTACTTC | CASSIPGQGLQETQYF
TRBJ1-1 | NA | few | TRBV19 | TGTGCCAGTAGTACCCGGGGAGGGCCGAACACTGAAGCTTTCTTT | CASSTRGGPNTEAFF
TRBJ1-1 | TRBD1 | many | TRBV12-3/TRBV12-4 | TGTGCCAGCAGGCCCGGATCAACAGGGGTAACTGAAGCTTTCTTT | CASRPGSTGVTEAFF
TRBJ1-1 | NA | many | TRBV12-3/TRBV12-4 | TGTGCCAGCAGTTTGGGGTTGGAAACTGAAGCTTTCTTT | CASSLGLETEAFF
TRBJ1-1 | NA | NA | TRBV28 | TGTGCCAGCATTAGACAGGACCTGATGAACACTGAAGCTTTCTTT | CASIRQDLMNTEAFF
TRBJ1-1 | NA | few | TRBV9 | TGTGCCAGCAGCGTAGGGACCGGGACGATCAACACTGAAGCTTTCTTT | CASSVGTGTINTEAFF
TRBJ2-5 | NA | many | TRBV12-3/TRBV12-4 | TGTGCCAGCAGTCCAGGTCTTGAGACCCAGTACTTC | CASSPGLETQYF
TRBJ2-1 | NA | few | TRBV28 | TGTGCCAGCAGTTTGGCGCAGGACAATGAGCAGTTCTTC | CASSLAQDNEQFF
TRBJ2-1 | TRBD2 | many | TRBV2 | TGTGCCAGCAAAACTAGCGGCAAGGGTGGTGAGCAGTTCTTC | CASKTSGKGGEQFF